This TCR beta chain was recorded in a study of T cells of healthy individuals. Germline CDR1 is WSHSY and CDR2 is SAAADI. This CDR3 is built from 11 residues. V dropped 10 bases and J dropped 5 bases, with 8 bases sitting between them. TCRdb re-called the 5' RACE reads with MiXCR, one entry per CDR3 protein. The sample records 85,000 to 100,000 distinct CDR3 sequences, 15% to 20% being singletons. The V call is TRBV10-2, the J call TRBJ2-2, with no clear D. The sequence was obtained from a human donor in good health. CDR3 DNA: TGCGCCACCGAGGAGACCGGGGAGCTGTTTTTT. Translation: CATEETGELFF.